A single sample is the source of the 26 T cell receptor beta chains below, sequenced in a study of shared clonotypes between healthy human individuals. Generated by immunoSEQ multiplex PCR, the TCRdb table keeps only in-frame clones and is missing some. The data hold roughly 2,000,000 clones, with around 93% observed a single time. Terminally differentiated effector memory CD45RA+ cells were left out of the naive CD8 fraction, which was CD45RO-negative and positively selected for CCR7. Specimen: naive CD8+ T cells from PBMCs. The receptors come from a man younger than 35 in good health. Some clones in this sample may be carry-over from other donors' samples.

The J gene is TRBJ1-5, the V gene TRBV7-9; 9 positions agree with TRBD1. Trimming cost V 1 base and J 4 bases; bases outside gene matches: 5. CDR3 length: 16 amino acids. From germline, CDR1 is SEHNR and CDR2 FQNEAQ (reference sequence). The CDR3 region has the DNA TGTGCCAGCAGCTTAGAAAGGGGGACAGGGAATCAGCCCCAGCATTTT. It specifies CASSLERGTGNQPQHF.

This clone occurred a few times. The chain joins TRBV29-1 to TRBJ1-1; D ambiguous. The CDR3 loop spans 11 amino acids. V lost 6 bases and J lost 0, with 5 bases in between. Germline V gene lookup returns CDR1 SQVTM and CDR2 ANQGSEA. In DNA form, the CDR3 reads TGCAGCGTATATATGAACACTGAAGCTTTCTTT. This translates into CSVYMNTEAFF.

This rearrangement joins TRBV25-1 to TRBJ2-7, with D unclear. This CDR3 comprises 12 residues. V was trimmed by 2 bases and J by 4 bases, leaving 6 bases between them. In germline, CDR1 is MGHDK, CDR2 SYGVNS. The CDR3: CASSEHGYEQYF. CDR3 in DNA: TGTGCCAGCAGTGAACACGGTTACGAGCAGTACTTC.

The chain carries TRBV7-3 and TRBJ2-5, with D hard to call. CDR1 is SGHTA, CDR2 FQGTGA, per germline. Trimming stripped 1 base from V and 5 bases from J, with 8 bases between. There are 13 residues in the CDR3. CDR3 residues: CASSLNSLETQYF. The CDR3 bases are TGTGCCAGCAGCTTAAACTCGCTGGAGACCCAGTACTTC.

V gene TRBV19 combines with J gene TRBJ1-2, with unresolved D. Per germline, CDR1 LNHDA and CDR2 SQIVND (reference sequence). The V end lost 6 bases, the J end lost 5 bases, and 19 bases lay between the germline ends. CDR3 length: 15 amino acids. The CDR3 sequence: CASRGFGRTHYGYTF. DNA for the CDR3: TGTGCCAGTAGAGGGTTTGGCAGAACGCATTATGGCTACACCTTC.

The CDR3: CASSPGLRGEQYF. In nucleotides, the CDR3 is TGTGCCAGCAGTCCGGGACTTAGAGGGGAGCAGTACTTC. The chain is built from TRBV7-3 and TRBJ2-7, with TRBD2 as a possible D gene (6 bases). Trimming stripped 6 bases from V and 7 bases from J, with 16 bases between. This CDR3 is 13 amino acids long. CDR1 SGHTA and CDR2 FQGTGA come from the germline V gene.

The rearrangement joins TRBV7-2 to TRBJ2-1, with 13 bases lining up with TRBD2. Per germline, CDR1 SGHTA and CDR2 FQGNSA. There are 16 residues in the CDR3. After removal of 5 bases from V and 5 bases from J, the junction contained 6 bases not matched to a gene. The CDR3 reads CASSAPTSGRHNEQFF. CDR3 DNA sequence: TGTGCCAGCAGCGCCCCGACTAGCGGGAGGCACAATGAGCAGTTCTTC.

For this clone: The identical CDR3 is also encoded by other nucleotide sequences in the sample. The gene calls are TRBV5-1 and TRBJ2-1, with 10 bases that match TRBD2. The V and J ends lost 4 bases and 3 bases, in that order; junction bases with no gene match: 1. Germline CDR1 SGHRS, CDR2 YFSETQ. The CDR3 consists of 14 residues. The CDR3 DNA reads as TGCGCCAGCAGCCGGACTAGCGGCTACAATGAGCAGTTCTTC. Translation: CASSRTSGYNEQFF.

The V and J genes are TRBV29-1 and TRBJ1-1, with a tentative D call TRBD1 (5 bases). V shed 8 bases and J shed 1 base, with 17 bases lying between them. This CDR3 contains 14 residues. Per the germline V gene, CDR1 is SQVTM and CDR2 is ANQGSEA. CDR3 nucleotide sequence: TGCAGCTCTTCTCCGGGACTGCAGAACACTGAAGCTTTCTTT. Its protein is CSSSPGLQNTEAFF.

A remark on this clone: This sample includes further DNA sequences coding for the same CDR3. The chain employs TRBV18 and TRBJ2-7; 7 positions agree with TRBD2. This CDR3 region has 11 residues. The ends lost 6 bases at V and 6 bases at J; junction bases unmatched: 2. The V gene's germline CDR1 is KGHSH and CDR2 LQKENI. The CDR3 DNA sequence: TGTGCCAGCTCTCCGGGGGGCGAGCAGTACTTC. This sequence encodes CASSPGGEQYF.

The rearrangement joins TRBV6-6 to TRBJ2-7, with no clear D. CDR1 MNHNY and CDR2 SVGAGI come from the germline V gene (reference sequence). With 5 bases removed from V and 3 bases from J, the gap between germline ends came to 8 bases. The length of the CDR3 is 12 residues. The CDR3 region is CASSQNRYEQYF. CDR3 DNA sequence: TGTGCCAGCAGTCAAAATCGCTACGAGCAGTACTTC.

The J gene is TRBJ2-5, the V gene TRBV25-1; TRBD1 or TRBD2 may be the D gene (6 bases each). The CDR3 extends over 16 amino acids. V lost 3 bases and J 5 bases, leaving 19 bases between the germline ends. Germline CDR1 reads MGHDK; CDR2 reads SYGVNS. The CDR3 protein is CASSDLEVGGRETQYF. CDR3 coding DNA: TGTGCCAGCAGTGACTTGGAGGTGGGGGGCCGGGAGACCCAGTACTTC.

J is TRBJ2-7 and V is TRBV9; 12 bases fit TRBD1. The ends lost 3 bases at V and 4 bases at J; junction bases unmatched: 5. The V gene's germline CDR1 is SGDLS and CDR2 YYNGEE. The CDR3 has 15 residues. Written as DNA, the CDR3 is TGTGCCAGCAGCGGCCGGGACAGGGGGCATTACGAGCAGTACTTC. Its translation is CASSGRDRGHYEQYF. The variable domain in full, with the rest retrieved from reference TRBV9 and TRBJ2-7, is DSGVTQTPKHLITATGQRVTLRCSPRSGDLSVYWYQQSLDQGLQFLIQYYNGEERAKGNILERFSAQQFPDLHSELNLSSLELGDSALYFCASSGRDRGHYEQYFGPGTRLTVT.

The CDR3 loop reads CASSEGQVGGMTMNTEAFF. The DNA for the CDR3 is TGTGCCAGTAGCGAGGGACAGGTGGGGGGCATGACCATGAACACTGAAGCTTTCTTT. The chain is built from TRBV19 and TRBJ1-1, with 8 bases identical to TRBD1. Germline CDR1 reads LNHDA; CDR2 reads SQIVND (reference sequence). Unmatched junction bases numbered 18, after V lost 6 bases and J lost 0 bases. The length of the CDR3 is 19 residues.

The chain carries TRBV7-8 and TRBJ2-5; weak D call: TRBD2 (5 bases). Germline-derived CDR1 and CDR2 are SGHVS and FQNEAQ. Trimming removed 5 bases at V and 7 bases at J, with 14 bases between. The CDR3 is 13 residues long. CDR3 in DNA: TGTGCCAGCAGCCCCGACTATGTGGGGACCCAGTACTTC. Translated, it gives CASSPDYVGTQYF.

The chain has TRBV4-1 and TRBJ2-7, with D perhaps matching TRBD1 (6 bases). The CDR3 runs to 15 residues. V dropped 1 base and J dropped 6 bases, with 16 bases sitting between them. Germline lookup yields CDR1 MGHRA and CDR2 YSYEKL. In DNA, the CDR3 is TGCGCCAGCAGCCAAGCGGACAGACACTACTCCGAGCAGTACTTC. Translating it yields CASSQADRHYSEQYF.

The CDR3 loop reads CASSQEESRPRRVGTPNSPLHF. The CDR3 DNA follows: TGCGCCAGCAGCCAAGAAGAATCCAGGCCCAGGCGTGTGGGAACCCCCAATTCACCCCTCCACTTT. V and J are TRBV4-1 and TRBJ1-6; no clear D gene. Germline CDR1 is MGHRA and CDR2 is YSYEKL. This CDR3 spans 22 amino acids. The V gene lost 0 bases and the J gene lost 7 bases, with 31 bases spanning the gap.

Of note for this clone: At the DNA level, this CDR3 is encoded by other sequences in the same sample as well. This rearrangement joins TRBV11-2 to TRBJ2-7; tentatively, D is TRBD1 (5 bases). Germline V gives CDR1 SGHAT, CDR2 FQNNGV. Trimming took off 1 base at V and 2 bases at J, with 9 bases between the two ends. The CDR3 spans 14 residues. In nucleotides, the CDR3 is TGTGCCAGCAGCTTAGTTGGCAGGGCCTACGAGCAGTACTTC. Translating gives CASSLVGRAYEQYF.

This chain uses TRBV7-9 with TRBJ2-7; weak D call: TRBD2 (6 bases). In germline, CDR1 is SEHNR, CDR2 FQNEAQ (reference sequence). V lost 5 bases and J 6 bases, leaving 17 bases between the germline ends. The CDR3 covers 14 residues. The CDR3 region has the DNA TGTGCCAGCAGCCAGGACTACCCTCAGGCCGAGCAGTACTTC. It encodes CASSQDYPQAEQYF.

The chain is built from TRBV7-9 and TRBJ1-1; no clear D. The V gene lost 8 bases and the J gene lost 1 base, with 8 bases spanning the gap. CDR1 is SEHNR and CDR2 is FQNEAQ in the germline V gene (reference sequence). The CDR3 totals 12 residues. The CDR3 loop reads CASGASNTEAFF. In nucleotides, the CDR3 is TGTGCCAGCGGAGCGTCGAACACTGAAGCTTTCTTT.

For the CDR3, the DNA is TGTGCCAGCAGCTCCCGACGGGGCAATGAGCAGTTCTTC. Amino acid sequence: CASSSRRGNEQFF. The V call is TRBV13, the J call TRBJ2-1, with a possible D match to TRBD2 (5 bases). The CDR3 totals 13 residues. V gave up 4 bases and J gave up 6 bases, with 10 bases separating them. Germline CDR1 is PRHDT and CDR2 is FYEKMQ (reference sequence).

The chain recombines TRBV7-9 with TRBJ2-2, with 7 bases matching TRBD1. The CDR3 has 18 residues. The germline CDR1 and CDR2 sequences are SEHNR and FQNEAQ (reference sequence). V dropped 5 bases and J dropped 2; count of bases not matched to a gene: 14. Written as DNA, the CDR3 is TGTGCCAGCAGCACCCTCCTAGTCAGGGGGAATAACACCGGGGAGCTGTTTTTT. This encodes CASSTLLVRGNNTGELFF.

The chain links TRBV6-1 to TRBJ2-7; 7 bases map to TRBD2. The CDR3 is 13 amino acids. The V gene's germline CDR1 is MNHNS and CDR2 SASEGT. J gave up 2 bases and V 5 bases, and 3 bases lay outside the gene matches. The CDR3 DNA sequence: TGTGCCAGCAGTATTGGACTAGCCTACGAGCAGTACTTC. Translating gives CASSIGLAYEQYF.

In its sample, this clone was seen a few times. The chain's CDR3 is CASSPFSTGYGEAFF. The CDR3, as DNA: TGTGCCAGCAGCCCTTTCTCAACAGGGTACGGTGAAGCTTTCTTT. The chain has TRBV4-2 and TRBJ1-1; TRBD1 is a possible D gene (6 bases). The length of the CDR3 is 15 residues. Germline V gene lookup returns CDR1 LGHNA and CDR2 YNFKEQ. Deletions cut 4 bases from V and 7 bases from J, with 19 bases between.

The CDR3 region has the DNA TGTGCCACCAGACAGGGGAACACTGAAGCTTTCTTT. Its protein is CATRQGNTEAFF. The rearrangement uses TRBV11-2 and TRBJ1-1; 7 bases are a match to TRBD1. The CDR3 spans 12 residues. V gave up 10 bases and J gave up 1 base; unmatched junction bases: 3. CDR1 is SGHAT, CDR2 FQNNGV, per germline.

The chain carries TRBV14 and TRBJ2-7; D is ambiguous. Per the germline V gene, CDR1 is SGHDN and CDR2 is FVKESK. This CDR3 comprises 12 residues. V was pared by 0 bases and J by 8 bases, with 8 bases between. CDR3 DNA: TGTGCCAGCAGCCAAGACAACCCCCAGCAGTACTTC. Translating gives CASSQDNPQQYF.